These 23 T cell receptor beta chains share one sample of origin, sequenced in a study of T cell changes during pregnancy in multiple sclerosis. TCRdb keeps only in-frame clones here, not all; method: immunoSEQ multiplex PCR. This sample yields roughly 52,000 clones, of which approximately 92% are seen a single time; less than 0.3% belongs to the top ten. Specimen: CD4+ T cells from peripheral blood mononuclear cells, collected in the third trimester of pregnancy. Receptors originate from a female donor with multiple sclerosis, enrolled in a pregnancy study.

This clone was detected once. The V gene is TRBV9, the J gene TRBJ2-2; TRBD2 agrees at 8 bases. The CDR3 has 17 amino acids. Germline-derived CDR1 and CDR2 are SGDLS and YYNGEE. The junction had 10 bases not matched to a gene; V was cut back by 0 bases and J by 6 bases. The CDR3 nucleotides read TGTGCCAGCAGCGTAGCCCCCGGGGGGGGGACCCCCGGGGAGCTGTTTTTT. Translated: CASSVAPGGGTPGELFF. The whole variable domain, remainder taken from reference TRBV9 and TRBJ2-2, is DSGVTQTPKHLITATGQRVTLRCSPRSGDLSVYWYQQSLDQGLQFLIQYYNGEERAKGNILERFSAQQFPDLHSELNLSSLELGDSALYFCASSVAPGGGTPGELFFGEGSRLTVL.

This clone was seen once. The chain recombines TRBV2 with TRBJ2-3; 7 bases are a match to TRBD2. Looked up from germline, CDR1 is SNHLY and CDR2 is FYNNEI. The CDR3 is 14 residues long. The V segment lost 10 bases and the J segment 0 bases; nucleotides outside the gene matches: 7. CDR3 coding DNA: TGTGCCACCTCGGGACTATCGAGCACAGATACGCAGTATTTT. Amino acids: CATSGLSSTDTQYF.

The chain is built from TRBV30 and TRBJ1-2, with 8 bases fitting TRBD1. Trimming took 8 bases from V and 7 from J; bases not matched to a gene: 6. Germline values: CDR1 GTSNPN, CDR2 SVGIG (reference sequence). This CDR3 has 11 amino acids. The CDR3 DNA reads as TGTGCCGGCTCAGGGGGCCCTGGCTACACCTTC. Translation gives CAGSGGPGYTF.

This chain connects TRBV9 to TRBJ2-3; TRBD2 matches 9 bases. CDR1 and CDR2 (germline): SGDLS, YYNGEE. The CDR3 has 16 amino acids. With 0 bases clipped from V and 10 bases from J, the junction kept 12 bases outside the gene matches. The CDR3 nucleotides are TGTGCCAGCAGCGTAGACCCCCTAGCGGGAAGGACAGCGCAGTATTTT. It codes for CASSVDPLAGRTAQYF.

This chain connects TRBV5-1 to TRBJ2-1, with TRBD2 matching over 8 bases. Trimming took 0 bases from V and 5 from J; bases not matched to a gene: 4. Germline V gene lookup returns CDR1 SGHRS and CDR2 YFSETQ. This CDR3 has 15 amino acids. CDR3 residues: CASSLVLAGNNEQFF. The CDR3 DNA follows: TGCGCCAGCAGCTTGGTGCTAGCGGGCAACAATGAGCAGTTCTTC.

The V call is TRBV19, the J call TRBJ1-5; TRBD1 aligns across 7 bases. CDR1 is LNHDA and CDR2 is SQIVND in the germline V gene (reference sequence). CDR3 size: 15 residues. V was clipped by 5 bases and J by 4 bases; unmatched bases: 8. The CDR3 DNA is TGTGCCAGTAGTCCCCGACAGGGCCGGAATCAGCCCCAGCATTTT. It encodes CASSPRQGRNQPQHF.

The J gene is TRBJ1-2, the V gene TRBV7-2; 11 bases line up with TRBD1. V lost 8 bases and J lost 4; bases outside the gene matches: 3. This CDR3 comprises 13 residues. Germline V gene data show CDR1 as SGHTA and CDR2 as FQGNSA. The CDR3 here is CASRTGGGYGYTF. The CDR3 nucleotides read TGTGCCAGCCGGACAGGGGGCGGCTATGGCTACACCTTC.

The chain is built from TRBV9 and TRBJ1-6, with 8 bases identical to TRBD1. The V segment lost 0 bases and the J segment 5 bases; nucleotides outside the gene matches: 4. The length of the CDR3 is 16 residues. Germline lookup yields CDR1 SGDLS and CDR2 YYNGEE. CDR3: CASSVAAGGHNSPLHF. CDR3 coding DNA: TGTGCCAGCAGCGTAGCGGCAGGGGGCCATAATTCACCCCTCCACTTT.

The chain combines TRBV5-5 with TRBJ1-5, with D perhaps matching TRBD1 (5 bases). Trimming took 4 bases from V and 2 from J, leaving 10 bases between them. There are 14 residues in the CDR3. Germline CDR1 SGHKS, CDR2 YYEKEE (reference sequence). The DNA of the CDR3 is TGTGCCAGCAGCCGGGGGTTCGGCAATCAGCCCCAGCATTTT. Its translation: CASSRGFGNQPQHF.

The rearrangement links TRBV14 to TRBJ1-2; possibly TRBD1 for D (6 bases). Germline values: CDR1 SGHDN, CDR2 FVKESK. CDR3 length equals 14 residues. Between the trimmed V and J ends, which lost 4 bases and 8 bases, there was a span of 17 bases. The CDR3 loop reads CASSPQQGIGGYTF. In DNA form, the CDR3 reads TGTGCCAGCAGCCCCCAACAGGGCATCGGGGGCTACACCTTC.

This rearrangement joins TRBV5-1 to TRBJ2-7, with 10 bases aligning to TRBD1. This CDR3 is built from 17 residues. Germline loops: CDR1 SGHRS, CDR2 YFSETQ. J was trimmed by 1 base and V by 4 bases; bases with no gene match: 11. Written as DNA, the CDR3 is TGCGCCAGCAGCATCTCGCCACCGGGACAGGGGTCCTACGAGCAGTACTTC. Its protein product is CASSISPPGQGSYEQYF.

The chain has TRBV28 and TRBJ1-1, with D possibly matching TRBD1 (5 bases). The length of the CDR3 is 13 residues. In germline, CDR1 is MDHEN, CDR2 SYDVKM. Trimming pared 8 bases from V and 4 bases from J, leaving 14 bases between. The CDR3 DNA follows: TGTGCCAGCCTCGGGGGGGTGGCCACTGAAGCTTTCTTT. This gives the protein CASLGGVATEAFF.

This chain links TRBV19 with TRBJ2-3, with 8 bases matching TRBD1. The germline V gene encodes CDR1 LNHDA and CDR2 SQIVND (reference sequence). The junction had 8 bases not matched to a gene; V was cut back by 5 bases and J by 4 bases. CDR3 length equals 15 residues. The CDR3 coding sequence is TGTGCCAGTAGTGGACAGGGAGGTCTACCAGATACGCAGTATTTT. This encodes CASSGQGGLPDTQYF.

The chain couples TRBV27 to TRBJ2-3; 13 nucleotides match TRBD2. V was pared by 2 bases and J by 4 bases, with 9 bases of the junction left unmatched. Germline CDR1 reads MNHEY; CDR2 reads SMNVEV (reference sequence). The CDR3 is 18 amino acids. In nucleotides, the CDR3 is TGTGCCAGCAGTTTAACTCGACTTGGACTAGCGGGAGCAGATACGCAGTATTTT. Translated, it gives CASSLTRLGLAGADTQYF.

The rearrangement links TRBV19 to TRBJ2-6, with D tentatively TRBD1 (5 bases). Germline loops: CDR1 LNHDA, CDR2 SQIVND (reference sequence). V shed 5 bases and J shed 0 bases, with 8 bases lying between them. The CDR3 is 15 amino acids. The CDR3 region has the DNA TGTGCCAGTAGTGCTACAGGCTCTGGGGCCAACGTCCTGACTTTC. This gives the protein CASSATGSGANVLTF.

CDR3 sequence (DNA): TGTGCCACCAGCAGAGCCACAGGGGCTCAACAGCCCCAGCATTTT. This gives the protein CATSRATGAQQPQHF. The chain has TRBV15 and TRBJ1-5; 7 positions match TRBD1. V was pared by 1 base and J by 7 bases, with 7 bases of the junction left unmatched. Germline values: CDR1 LNHNV, CDR2 YYDKDF (reference sequence). The CDR3 has 15 residues. Supplemented by reference TRBV15 and TRBJ1-5, the full variable domain reads DAMVIQNPRYQVTQFGKPVTLSCSQTLNHNVMYWYQQKSSQAPKLLFHYYDKDFNNEADTPDNFQSRRPNTSFCFLDIRSPGLGDTAMYLCATSRATGAQQPQHFGDGTRLSIL.

This chain joins TRBV7-2 and TRBJ2-7, with TRBD1 identical over 9 bases. The CDR3 sequence is 13 residues long. Per the germline V gene, CDR1 is SGHTA and CDR2 is FQGNSA. The junction had 5 bases not matched to a gene; V was cut back by 5 bases and J by 6 bases. CDR3: CASSPQGAGEQYF. The CDR3 coding sequence is TGTGCCAGCAGCCCACAGGGGGCGGGCGAGCAGTACTTC.

The chain joins TRBV4-1 to TRBJ2-1, with 9 bases identical to TRBD2. The CDR3 is 16 residues long. J lost 0 bases, V lost 4 bases, and 4 bases had no gene match. From germline, CDR1 is MGHRA and CDR2 YSYEKL. This chain's CDR3 is CASSRFSGSSYNEQFF. CDR3 bases: TGCGCCAGCAGCCGATTTAGCGGGAGCTCCTACAATGAGCAGTTCTTC.

The V call is TRBV18, the J call TRBJ2-3; D might be TRBD1 (5 bases). Germline V gene lookup returns CDR1 KGHSH and CDR2 LQKENI. CDR3 length equals 15 residues. Trimming removed 0 bases at V and 4 bases at J, with 11 bases between. The CDR3 loop reads CASSPPRVTPDTQYF. DNA of the CDR3: TGTGCCAGCTCACCACCCAGGGTCACGCCAGATACGCAGTATTTT.

The rearrangement links TRBV27 to TRBJ1-1; D remains ambiguous. Germline V gene data show CDR1 as MNHEY and CDR2 as SMNVEV (reference sequence). The length of the CDR3 is 15 residues. Trimming shortened V by 3 bases and J by 0 bases, and 11 bases separated the two germline ends. The CDR3 loop is CASSFAAALNTEAFF. CDR3 bases: TGTGCCAGCAGTTTTGCGGCCGCCCTGAACACTGAAGCTTTCTTT.

The V call is TRBV7-2, the J call TRBJ1-6; 7 nucleotides match TRBD1. The CDR3 totals 15 residues. V was clipped by 0 bases and J by 5 bases; unmatched bases: 1. Germline V lookup: CDR1 SGHTA, CDR2 FQGNSA. CDR3 bases: TGTGCCAGCAGCTTAGCCGGGACAGATAATTCACCCCTCCACTTT. Translated, it gives CASSLAGTDNSPLHF.

V is TRBV19 and J is TRBJ1-2, with TRBD1 identical over 7 bases. V lost 2 bases and J lost 7; bases outside the gene matches: 10. Germline values: CDR1 LNHDA, CDR2 SQIVND (reference sequence). CDR3 size: 15 residues. The CDR3 sequence is CASSINPGTVSGYTF. CDR3 bases: TGTGCCAGTAGTATAAACCCCGGGACAGTATCTGGCTACACCTTC. Filled out from reference TRBV19 and TRBJ1-2, the complete variable domain reads DGGITQSPKYLFRKEGQNVTLSCEQNLNHDAMYWYRQDPGQGLRLIYYSQIVNDFQKGDIAEGYSVSREKKESFPLTVTSAQKNPTAFYLCASSINPGTVSGYTFGSGTRLTVV.

Comment on this clone: The conserved final phenylalanine or tryptophan is absent from the CDR3, which likely points to a read error. The DNA is left out, because the CDR3 cannot be placed on it with certainty; the CDR3 is given as TCRdb lists it. The J gene is TRBJ2-4, the V gene TRBV5-1; the table's D call, TRBD2, has no DNA check behind it. Germline-derived CDR1 and CDR2 are SGHRS and YFSETQ. Both ends counted, the CDR3 spans 11 residues. The CDR3 sequence is CASSYPPGGAD.